This T cell receptor beta chain emerged from a study of CD8 T cells in ankylosing spondylitis. This clonotype was observed at least ten times. TCRdb ran MiXCR on the 5' RACE reads and lists one entry per CDR3 protein. Found here are around 210,000 distinct CDR3 sequences, roughly 8.2% of them singletons; the top ten hold 4.8%. The CDR3 covers 15 residues. V gave up 10 bases and J gave up 0 bases, with 18 bases separating them. Germline CDR1 and CDR2: MNHNS and SASEGT. The chain links TRBV6-1 to TRBJ1-2; D is perhaps TRBD1 (6 bases). The specimen was blood, either unsorted or a sorted T cell fraction (not recorded which). This sequence originates from a female donor with ankylosing spondylitis or in good health (not recorded which). The CDR3 loop reads CATHSGAGANYGYTF. The CDR3 DNA reads TGTGCCACTCATTCGGGGGCAGGGGCTAACTATGGCTACACCTTC.